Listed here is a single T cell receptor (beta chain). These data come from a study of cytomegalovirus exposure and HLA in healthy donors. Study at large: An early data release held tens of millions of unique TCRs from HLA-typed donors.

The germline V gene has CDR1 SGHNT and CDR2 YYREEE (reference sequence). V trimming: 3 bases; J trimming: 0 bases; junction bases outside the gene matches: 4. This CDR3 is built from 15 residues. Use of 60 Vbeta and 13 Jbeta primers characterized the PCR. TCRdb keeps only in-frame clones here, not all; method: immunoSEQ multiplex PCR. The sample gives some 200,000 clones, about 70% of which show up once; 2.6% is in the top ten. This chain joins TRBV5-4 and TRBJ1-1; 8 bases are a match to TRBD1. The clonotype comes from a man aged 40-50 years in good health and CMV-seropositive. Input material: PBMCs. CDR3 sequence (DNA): TGTGCCAGCAGCTCGCCGGGACAGGTGAACACTGAAGCTTTCTTT. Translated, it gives CASSSPGQVNTEAFF.